This T cell receptor (beta chain) was sequenced in a study of CD4+ T cells in melanoma. Overall study findings and caveats: Reportedly, melanoma neoantigen-specific CD4+ T cells showed varied differentiation states.

This clone was detected only a few times. Antigen: not known. The protocol was immunoSEQ multiplex PCR, while the TCRdb copy is restricted to in-frame clones and leaves out a portion. The sample has 3,500 to 5,000 clones, around 68% seen once. The sequencing input was cells from a culture (not recorded whether cultured in vitro). This receptor was taken from a human donor with melanoma.

This CDR3 is CASSQYNEQFF. The CDR3 DNA reads as TGTGCCAGCAGTCAGTACAATGAGCAGTTCTTC. The chain combines TRBV27 with TRBJ2-1; D remains unclear. V was cut by 5 bases and J by 4 bases, with 3 bases left in between. This CDR3 spans 11 amino acids. Germline CDR1 is MNHEY and CDR2 is SMNVEV (reference sequence).